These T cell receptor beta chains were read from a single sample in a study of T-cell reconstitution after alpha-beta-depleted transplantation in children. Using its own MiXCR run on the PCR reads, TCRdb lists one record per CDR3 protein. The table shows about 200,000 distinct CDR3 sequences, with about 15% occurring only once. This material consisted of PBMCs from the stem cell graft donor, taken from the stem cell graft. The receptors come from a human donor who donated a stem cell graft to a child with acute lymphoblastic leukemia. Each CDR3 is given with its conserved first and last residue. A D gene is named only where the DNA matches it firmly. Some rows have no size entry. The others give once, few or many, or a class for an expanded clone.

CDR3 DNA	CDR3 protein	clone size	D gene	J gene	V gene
TGCAGTGCTACGGGGATCTCCTACAATGAGCAGTTCTTC	CSATGISYNEQFF	few	-	TRBJ2-1	TRBV20-1
TGTGCCAGCAGCTTCCTGACTAGCGACCCCTTGGGGAATGAGCAGTTCTTC	CASSFLTSDPLGNEQFF	many	TRBD2	TRBJ2-1	TRBV7-9
TGCGCCAGCAGCCCATTAATCGGGGGCGCGAGCTACGAGCAGTACTTC	CASSPLIGGASYEQYF	many	-	TRBJ2-7	TRBV5-1
TGCAGCGCCCCCCAGCAGGGTGGGGGCCAAGAGACCCAGTACTTC	CSAPQQGGGQETQYF	many	-	TRBJ2-5	TRBV29-1
TGTGCCAGTCTCCCCTGGTGGGCCACTGAAGCTTTCTTT	CASLPWWATEAFF	-	-	TRBJ1-1	TRBV19
TGCGCCAGCAGCCTTCTAGCGAGAGCCTCCTACGAGCAGTACTTC	CASSLLARASYEQYF	many	-	TRBJ2-7	TRBV4-1
TGTGCCAGTCGAATGACAGAAACTCATAACTATGGCTACACCTTC	CASRMTETHNYGYTF	many	-	TRBJ1-2	TRBV27
TGCGCCAGCTCCTGGGACGGAAACAACAATGAGCAGTTCTTC	CASSWDGNNNEQFF	once	-	TRBJ2-1	TRBV5-1
TGTGCCATCAGTGGGGGCGGAGGGGCCTACAATGAGCAGTTCTTC	CAISGGGGAYNEQFF	many	-	TRBJ2-1	TRBV10-3
TGCAGTGCTAGCCGGGACAGATCCTACGAGCAGTACTTC	CSASRDRSYEQYF	many	TRBD1	TRBJ2-7	TRBV20-1
TGCAGTGCTAGAGATCCGACAGGTTTGGGTATAGATACGCAGTATTTT	CSARDPTGLGIDTQYF	-	-	TRBJ2-3	TRBV20-1
TGTGCCAGCGGGACCGAAGAGACCCAGTACTTC	CASGTEETQYF	-	-	TRBJ2-5	TRBV11-3
TGCGCCAGCAGCCAAGTGGCAGATCCTGACGGGGCCGGGGAGCTGTTTTTT	CASSQVADPDGAGELFF	few	-	TRBJ2-2	TRBV4-1
TGTGCCAGCAGCCCTCAGACAGAACAAGAGACCCAGTACTTC	CASSPQTEQETQYF	-	-	TRBJ2-5	TRBV7-2
TGTGCCAGCGAGGGGGATTTGATTCCTGAAGCTTTCTTT	CASEGDLIPEAFF	many	-	TRBJ1-1	TRBV12-3/TRBV12-4
TGTGCCAGCAGCTTAGGACACTACGAGCAGTACTTC	CASSLGHYEQYF	few	-	TRBJ2-7	TRBV11-3
TGTGCCACCGCGGAGACTAGGAACACCGGGGAGCTGTTTTTT	CATAETRNTGELFF	many	-	TRBJ2-2	TRBV2
TGCAGCGTTGCACGATTTACAGGGGGGGGTTACGAGCAGTACTTC	CSVARFTGGGYEQYF	many	-	TRBJ2-7	TRBV29-1
TGTGCCAGCAGCCCCAGTATCGGGAGGGCCTTTGAGCAGTTCTTC	CASSPSIGRAFEQFF	many	TRBD2	TRBJ2-1	TRBV6-1
TGCAGTGCTCCCGGTTTTCCCAATAAGGCGACCGGGGAGCTGTTTTTT	CSAPGFPNKATGELFF	many	-	TRBJ2-2	TRBV20-1
TGTGCCAGCAGCTGGACAGGGAATAGCAATCAGCCCCAGCATTTT	CASSWTGNSNQPQHF	many	TRBD1	TRBJ1-5	TRBV5-5
TGTGCCAGCAGGGGGCTAAATGAAAAACTGTTTTTT	CASRGLNEKLFF	many	-	TRBJ1-4	TRBV28
TGTGCCAGCAGCCTGACACCTCATATCCAAGAGACCCAGTACTTC	CASSLTPHIQETQYF	-	-	TRBJ2-5	TRBV9
TGTGCCAGCAGTTTTTCGGGACTTAATCAGCCCCAGCATTTT	CASSFSGLNQPQHF	many	-	TRBJ1-5	TRBV28
TGTGCCAGCAGCTCTACCGGGCCCCGGACGTTC	CASSSTGPRTF	many	-	TRBJ2-1	TRBV7-9
TGCAGTGCTAGAGATGGCGGGCTAGCGGGAGTAGGGGAGCAGTTCTTC	CSARDGGLAGVGEQFF	-	TRBD2	TRBJ2-1	TRBV20-1
TGTGCCAGCAGCTTGTCCAGGGCGGACTATGGCTACACCTTC	CASSLSRADYGYTF	-	-	TRBJ1-2	TRBV5-5
TGCAGTGCCCCGGCCAACAGGGGACAATCTGAGCAGTTCTTC	CSAPANRGQSEQFF	-	TRBD1	TRBJ2-1	TRBV20-1
TGTGCCAGCAGTTCCCCCCGTAGCGGGAGCGGGGAGACCCAGTACTTC	CASSSPRSGSGETQYF	many	TRBD2	TRBJ2-5	TRBV28
TGTGCCAGCAGCGTAGACGGGAGGGAAATGGATGAGCAGTTCTTC	CASSVDGREMDEQFF	many	TRBD2	TRBJ2-1	TRBV9
TGTGCCAGCAGCCGTAGCGGGACTCGTAATGAGCAGTTCTTC	CASSRSGTRNEQFF	-	TRBD2	TRBJ2-1	TRBV3-1
TGTGCCATCAGTTCCTCCGGGACTAGCGGCTACGAGCAGTACTTC	CAISSSGTSGYEQYF	many	TRBD2	TRBJ2-7	TRBV10-3
TGCGCCAGCAGCTTCGGACAGGGTGGCTCCTACGAGCAGTACTTC	CASSFGQGGSYEQYF	many	TRBD1	TRBJ2-7	TRBV5-1
TGTGCCAGCAGCCCGTTAAAGGGCCTAACCACAGATACGCAGTATTTT	CASSPLKGLTTDTQYF	-	-	TRBJ2-3	TRBV11-2
TGTGCCAGCAGCCTACTAGCGGGAGTGTCGGATACGCAGTATTTT	CASSLLAGVSDTQYF	many	TRBD2	TRBJ2-3	TRBV12-3/TRBV12-4
TGTGCCAGCAGCCCAGGGGGGGGGGGAGATCCGAGGAATGAGCAGTTCTTC	CASSPGGGGDPRNEQFF	-	-	TRBJ2-1	TRBV12-3/TRBV12-4
TGTGCCAGCAGCCTCGGGGGGGCAGGGGCGAACACTGAAGCTTTCTTT	CASSLGGAGANTEAFF	many	-	TRBJ1-1	TRBV12-3/TRBV12-4
TGTGCCAGCAGCTTAGATAGGGGCTACGAGCAGTACTTC	CASSLDRGYEQYF	many	-	TRBJ2-7	TRBV11-2
TGTGCCAGCACCTCGGGGGGGCTTAACACTGAAGCTTTCTTT	CASTSGGLNTEAFF	many	-	TRBJ1-1	TRBV6-5
TGCAGTGCTAGACAACGGACTAGCGGGAGGGATGAGCAGTTCTTC	CSARQRTSGRDEQFF	-	TRBD2	TRBJ2-1	TRBV20-1
TGTGCCAGCAGTGAATCGGGGGAACTAGCGGGGTTCGGGGGCACAGATACGCAGTATTTT	CASSESGELAGFGGTDTQYF	-	TRBD2	TRBJ2-3	TRBV25-1
TGTGCCATCGGGACAGGGGCGTTTAGTGAGCAGTTCTTC	CAIGTGAFSEQFF	many	TRBD1	TRBJ2-1	TRBV6-2/TRBV6-3
TGCAGTGCTAGCGCGGCGGGGCGGCCTGAAGCTTTCTTT	CSASAAGRPEAFF	-	-	TRBJ1-1	TRBV20-1
TGTGCCAGCAGCTTGGACAGGGAGGACGAGCAGTACTTC	CASSLDREDEQYF	many	TRBD1	TRBJ2-7	TRBV11-1
TGTGCCACCAGTGATTGGGGGACAGGGAATTATGAGCAGTTCTTC	CATSDWGTGNYEQFF	many	TRBD1	TRBJ2-1	TRBV24-1
TGTGCCAGCAGCCCTAGGACAGGGATGAGCAATCAGCCCCAGCATTTT	CASSPRTGMSNQPQHF	-	TRBD1	TRBJ1-5	TRBV28